Reported below is one T cell receptor (beta chain). Its antigen is not known. This entry is derived from a study of chemoradiotherapy in HPV16-positive cancers. General observations from the study: Only a couple of HPV16-positive patients supplied the functional HPV-specificity definition. Candidate HPV-specific clones and E7-related TCR motifs grew in tumor during treatment. Better recurrence-free survival went with HPV-responsive T-cell expansion in HPV16-positive patients.

TCRdb's copy holds only in-frame clones and misses some; the assay was immunoSEQ multiplex PCR. Counted here are more than 9,000 clones, roughly 86% occurring once; the ten biggest clones make up under 3%. Looked up from germline, CDR1 is SGHDT and CDR2 is YYEEEE. Trimming pared 2 bases from V and 3 bases from J, leaving 10 bases between. The CDR3 loop spans 14 amino acids. The chain employs TRBV5-6 and TRBJ2-3, with D hard to call. The sample consisted of blood, taken from a patient who underwent chemoradiotherapy. The sequence came from a human donor with HPV-associated anogenital cancer. CDR3 nucleotide sequence: TGTGCCAGCAGCTTCCGGTTCTTGACAGATACGCAGTATTTT. It yields the protein CASSFRFLTDTQYF.